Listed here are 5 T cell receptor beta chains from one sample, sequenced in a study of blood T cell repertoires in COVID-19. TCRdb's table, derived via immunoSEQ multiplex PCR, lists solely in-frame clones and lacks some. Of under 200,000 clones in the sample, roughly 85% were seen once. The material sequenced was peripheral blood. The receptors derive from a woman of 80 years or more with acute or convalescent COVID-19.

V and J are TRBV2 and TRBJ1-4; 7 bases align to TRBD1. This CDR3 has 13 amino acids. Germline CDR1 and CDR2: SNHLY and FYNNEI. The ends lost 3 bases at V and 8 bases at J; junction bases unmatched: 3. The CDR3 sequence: CASSDPGGEKLFF. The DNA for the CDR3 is TGTGCCAGCAGTGACCCAGGGGGGGAAAAACTGTTTTTT.

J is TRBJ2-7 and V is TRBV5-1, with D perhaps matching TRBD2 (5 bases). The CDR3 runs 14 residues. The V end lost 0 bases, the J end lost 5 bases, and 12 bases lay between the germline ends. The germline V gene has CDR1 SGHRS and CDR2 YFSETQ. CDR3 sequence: CASSLAGSKDEQYF. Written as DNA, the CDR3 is TGCGCCAGCAGCTTGGCGGGAAGCAAGGACGAGCAGTACTTC.

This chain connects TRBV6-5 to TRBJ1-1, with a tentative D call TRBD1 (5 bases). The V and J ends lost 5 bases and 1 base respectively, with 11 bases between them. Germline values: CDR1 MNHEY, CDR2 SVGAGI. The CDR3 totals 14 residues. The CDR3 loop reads CASSPIGGNTEAFF. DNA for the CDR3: TGTGCCAGCAGTCCAATCGGGGGGAACACTGAAGCTTTCTTT.

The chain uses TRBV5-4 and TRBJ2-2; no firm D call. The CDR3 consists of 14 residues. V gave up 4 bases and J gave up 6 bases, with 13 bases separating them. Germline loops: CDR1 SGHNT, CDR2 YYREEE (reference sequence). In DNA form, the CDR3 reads TGTGCCAGCAGCCAGAACACATCGCCCGGGGAGCTGTTTTTT. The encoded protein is CASSQNTSPGELFF.

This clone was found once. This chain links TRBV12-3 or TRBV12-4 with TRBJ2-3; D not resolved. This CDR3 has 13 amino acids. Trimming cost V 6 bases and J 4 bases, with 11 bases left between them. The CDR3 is CASSYYPSDTQYF. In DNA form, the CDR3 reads TGTGCCAGCAGCTACTACCCTTCAGATACGCAGTATTTT.